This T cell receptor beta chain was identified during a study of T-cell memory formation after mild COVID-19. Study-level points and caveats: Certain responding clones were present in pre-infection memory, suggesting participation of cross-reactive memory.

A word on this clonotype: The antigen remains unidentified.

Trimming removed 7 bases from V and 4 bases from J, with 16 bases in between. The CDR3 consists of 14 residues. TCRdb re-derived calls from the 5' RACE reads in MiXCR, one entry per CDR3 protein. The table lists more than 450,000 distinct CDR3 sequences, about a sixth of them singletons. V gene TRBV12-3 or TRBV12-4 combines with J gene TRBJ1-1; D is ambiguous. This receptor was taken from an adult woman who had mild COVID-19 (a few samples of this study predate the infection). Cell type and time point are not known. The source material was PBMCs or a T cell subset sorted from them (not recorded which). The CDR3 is CASTSGALTTEAFF. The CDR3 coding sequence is TGTGCCAGCACCTCGGGAGCTCTGACCACTGAAGCTTTCTTT.